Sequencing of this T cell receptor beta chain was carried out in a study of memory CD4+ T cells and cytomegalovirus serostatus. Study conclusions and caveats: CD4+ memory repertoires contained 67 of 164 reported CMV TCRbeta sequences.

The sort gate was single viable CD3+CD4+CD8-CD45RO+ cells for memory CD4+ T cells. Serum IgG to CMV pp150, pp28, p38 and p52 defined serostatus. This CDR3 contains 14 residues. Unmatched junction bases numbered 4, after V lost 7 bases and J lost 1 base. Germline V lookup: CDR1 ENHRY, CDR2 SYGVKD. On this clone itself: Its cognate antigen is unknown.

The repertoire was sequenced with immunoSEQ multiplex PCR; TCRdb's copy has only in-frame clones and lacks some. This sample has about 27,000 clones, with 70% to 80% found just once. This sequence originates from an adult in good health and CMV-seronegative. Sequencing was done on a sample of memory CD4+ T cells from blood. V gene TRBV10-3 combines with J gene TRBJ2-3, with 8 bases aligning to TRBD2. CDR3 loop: CAITPGGGTDTQYF. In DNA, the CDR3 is TGTGCCATCACTCCGGGGGGGGGCACAGATACGCAGTATTTT.